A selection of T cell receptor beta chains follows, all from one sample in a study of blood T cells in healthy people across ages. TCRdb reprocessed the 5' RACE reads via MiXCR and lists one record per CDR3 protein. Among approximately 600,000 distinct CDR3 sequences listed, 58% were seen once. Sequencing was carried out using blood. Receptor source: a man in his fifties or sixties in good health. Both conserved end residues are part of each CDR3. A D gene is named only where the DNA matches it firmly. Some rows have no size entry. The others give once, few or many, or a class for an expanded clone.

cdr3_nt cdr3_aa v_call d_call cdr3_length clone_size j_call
TGTGCCAGCAGCTTGATAGTAGTCGAAGAGACCCAGTACTTC CASSLIVVEETQYF TRBV5-6 NA 14 NA TRBJ2-5
TGTGCCAGCAGTCCTCGACAGGGAGTCACGAATTCACCCCTCCACTTT CASSPRQGVTNSPLHF TRBV6-1 TRBD1 16 NA TRBJ1-6
TGCAGTGCTAGAGTCCCCGGGACTACCTACAATGAGCAGTTCTTC CSARVPGTTYNEQFF TRBV20-1 TRBD2 15 once TRBJ2-1
TGTGCCAGCAGCCTCCAGAGGGACAACCAGTACTTC CASSLQRDNQYF TRBV13 NA 12 NA TRBJ2-5
TGTGCCAGCAGCCCTTACCGGCTAGCGGAGAACACCGGGGAGCTGTTTTTT CASSPYRLAENTGELFF TRBV11-2 TRBD2 17 NA TRBJ2-2
TGCAGTGCTAGACGACAGGGGCGGAACACTGAAGCTTTCTTT CSARRQGRNTEAFF TRBV20-1 TRBD1 14 NA TRBJ1-1
TGTGCCAGCAGGGAACAGGGGAACACTGAAGCTTTCTTT CASREQGNTEAFF TRBV12-3/TRBV12-4 NA 13 NA TRBJ1-1
TGTGCCAGCAGTGAAGAGAGAGACTTTCCTCGTCAGTACTTC CASSEERDFPRQYF TRBV6-1 NA 14 NA TRBJ2-5
TGTGCCAGCAGCCAAGATAAGGGTGCTAACTATGGCTACACCTTC CASSQDKGANYGYTF TRBV4-2 NA 15 NA TRBJ1-2
TGTGCCAGCAGCACTTACAGGGTGGGCTCCTACAATGAGCAGTTCTTC CASSTYRVGSYNEQFF TRBV7-8 NA 16 few TRBJ2-1
TGTGCCAGCAGGGGGACTAGTAAAGAGACCCAGTACTTC CASRGTSKETQYF TRBV3-1 TRBD2 13 NA TRBJ2-5
TGTGCCAGCAGCTTAGATCGTAGCGGGGAAGAGACCCAGTACTTC CASSLDRSGEETQYF TRBV7-2 TRBD2 15 NA TRBJ2-5
TGTGCCAGCAGTTTCCGCGCCTGGGAGTGGACTGAAGCTTTCTTT CASSFRAWEWTEAFF TRBV28 NA 15 many TRBJ1-1
TGTGCCGGCAGCCCGGTGGGGGATTATGGCTACACCTTC CAGSPVGDYGYTF TRBV6-2/TRBV6-3 NA 13 once TRBJ1-2
TGTGCCAGCAGCTTAGGTGGCGGGGGGGGAGGCAATGAGCAGTTCTTC CASSLGGGGGGNEQFF TRBV7-2 TRBD2 16 NA TRBJ2-1
TGCAGTGCTATCACCTCCTACGAGCAGTACTTC CSAITSYEQYF TRBV20-1 NA 11 few TRBJ2-7
TGTGCCACCACGAGCGGAACACCGAGGGCTGAAGCTTTCTTT CATTSGTPRAEAFF TRBV28 NA 14 NA TRBJ1-1
TGTGCCAGCAGCCGTGCCCGACAGGGCACAGATACGCAGTATTTT CASSRARQGTDTQYF TRBV4-2 NA 15 NA TRBJ2-3
TGTGCCAGCAGTGACCGTCGGGGGCTCCTCTACTCCTACGAGCAGTACTTC CASSDRRGLLYSYEQYF TRBV25-1 NA 17 NA TRBJ2-7
TGTGCCAGCAGCGAGTTTAGCGGGGGGTATCCCTACGAGCAGTACTTC CASSEFSGGYPYEQYF TRBV9 TRBD2 16 NA TRBJ2-7
TGTGCCATCGGGGAGACGGGATCACCCCTCCACTTT CAIGETGSPLHF TRBV10-3 NA 12 NA TRBJ1-6
TGTGCCAGCAGTTTATCGACAGGTGGAAATGAAAAACTGTTTTTT CASSLSTGGNEKLFF TRBV27 NA 15 NA TRBJ1-4
TGCAGTGCTAGCATCGCCGACAATGAGCAGTTCTTC CSASIADNEQFF TRBV20-1 NA 12 NA TRBJ2-1
TGTGCCAGCAGTGACTCGGGGGGGCCCTACAATGAGCAGTACTTC CASSDSGGPYNEQYF TRBV6-4 NA 15 NA TRBJ2-7
TGCAGTGCAGACACAGAGGGGGATCAGCCCCGGCATTTT CSADTEGDQPRHF TRBV20-1 NA 13 NA TRBJ1-5
TGTGCCAGCAGCGGCAGGTTCGCGGGACTCCGCGCCCAGCATTTT CASSGRFAGLRAQHF TRBV7-2 NA 15 NA TRBJ1-5
TGCAGCGGCAGGGAGGGGGAGACCCAGTACTTC CSGREGETQYF TRBV29-1 TRBD2 11 few TRBJ2-5
TGCAGTGCTAGCCCGCCGAACAGCTACAATGAGCAGTTCTTC CSASPPNSYNEQFF TRBV20-1 NA 14 many TRBJ2-1
TGTGCCAGCAGCTTAGATGGGTCAACTAATGAAAAACTGTTTTTT CASSLDGSTNEKLFF TRBV7-2 NA 15 NA TRBJ1-4
TGTGCCAGCAGCGTTTACCCTGCAGAGACCCAGTACTTC CASSVYPAETQYF TRBV5-6 NA 13 NA TRBJ2-5
TGTGCCATCAGTGAGTCGGGTACAGGCCTAGCCAAAAACATTCAGTACTTC CAISESGTGLAKNIQYF TRBV10-3 NA 17 few TRBJ2-4
TGTGCCACTACAGTCCCCGGGAGAAACATTCAGTACTTC CATTVPGRNIQYF TRBV6-5 NA 13 few TRBJ2-4
TGCGCCAGCAGCTTGGCCCTAGGGGGTGCAGATACGCAGTATTTT CASSLALGGADTQYF TRBV5-1 NA 15 few TRBJ2-3
TGTGCCAGCAAGGGACTAGCGGGGCAGGATCCCTACAATGAGCAGTACTTC CASKGLAGQDPYNEQYF TRBV14 TRBD2 17 NA TRBJ2-7
TGTGCCATCAGGGACGAGAAACAGGGTACTGAGCAGTTCTTC CAIRDEKQGTEQFF TRBV10-3 NA 14 once TRBJ2-1
TGTGCTAGTGGTTTGTCACCAGGGGGAGATGGGCAGTTCTTC CASGLSPGGDGQFF TRBV12-5 TRBD1 14 once TRBJ2-1
TGTGCCAGCAGTGACGACATCAGGAACACCATATATTTT CASSDDIRNTIYF TRBV6-6 NA 13 NA TRBJ1-3
TGCGCCAGCAGCCAAGCGCAAGCAAATCAGCCCCAGCATTTT CASSQAQANQPQHF TRBV4-1 NA 14 once TRBJ1-5
TGTGCCAGCAGCCTCTCGAAGAGGGATACGCAGTATTTT CASSLSKRDTQYF TRBV3-1 NA 13 NA TRBJ2-3
TGCAGCGTTGAACGGGCCAGAGTTGGAGAGACCCAGTACTTC CSVERARVGETQYF TRBV29-1 NA 14 NA TRBJ2-5
TGTGCCACCAGCAGACCCTTTTTGGATGAGCAGTTCTTC CATSRPFLDEQFF TRBV15 NA 13 NA TRBJ2-1
TGTGCCAGCAGCTTAGTTAGCGGGGCGTCCTACGAGCAGTACTTC CASSLVSGASYEQYF TRBV7-8 TRBD2 15 few TRBJ2-7
TGTGCCAGCAGGTCTGGAGGGAACACCGGGGAGCTGTTTTTT CASRSGGNTGELFF TRBV11-3 NA 14 few TRBJ2-2
TGTGCCAGCAGTTACTCTCGGGGGGGGCAGCCCCAGCATTTT CASSYSRGGQPQHF TRBV6-5 NA 14 NA TRBJ1-5
TGCAGTGCTAGAGGCCAGGGCGATACGCAGTATTTT CSARGQGDTQYF TRBV20-1 NA 12 NA TRBJ2-3
TGCAGCGTTGCTTGGACAGGGCGCGAGACCCAGTACTTC CSVAWTGRETQYF TRBV29-1 TRBD1 13 few TRBJ2-5
TGCAGTGCCCGTATCGGGCCCGCCTACGAGCAGTACTTC CSARIGPAYEQYF TRBV20-1 NA 13 NA TRBJ2-7
TGCAGTGCTAGAGTGGGCCACCAAGAGACCCAGTACTTC CSARVGHQETQYF TRBV20-1 NA 13 NA TRBJ2-5
TGTGCCAGCAGCGTAGTACCATCAAGCACAGATACGCAGTATTTT CASSVVPSSTDTQYF TRBV12-3/TRBV12-4 NA 15 once TRBJ2-3
TGTGCCAGCAGCCAAGTAAATGGAGAGACCCAGTACTTC CASSQVNGETQYF TRBV4-2 NA 13 NA TRBJ2-5
TGTGCCAGCAGCGCATACTCGGGGGCGAAAGGGGAGACCCAGTACTTC CASSAYSGAKGETQYF TRBV9 NA 16 few TRBJ2-5
TGTGCCAGCAGCAACGGGGCAGGGGCAGTAGATACGCAGTATTTT CASSNGAGAVDTQYF TRBV11-1 NA 15 NA TRBJ2-3
TGTGCCAGCAGTGATGTTATCCGGCGGTACGAGCAGTACTTC CASSDVIRRYEQYF TRBV2 NA 14 few TRBJ2-7
TGTGCCAGCAGGTGGGACCCCACAGAGACCCAGTACTTC CASRWDPTETQYF TRBV2 NA 13 NA TRBJ2-5
TGCGCCAGCAGCTTGGACGGCAGACCCTACGTGGGAGAGCAGTACTTC CASSLDGRPYVGEQYF TRBV5-1 NA 16 NA TRBJ2-7